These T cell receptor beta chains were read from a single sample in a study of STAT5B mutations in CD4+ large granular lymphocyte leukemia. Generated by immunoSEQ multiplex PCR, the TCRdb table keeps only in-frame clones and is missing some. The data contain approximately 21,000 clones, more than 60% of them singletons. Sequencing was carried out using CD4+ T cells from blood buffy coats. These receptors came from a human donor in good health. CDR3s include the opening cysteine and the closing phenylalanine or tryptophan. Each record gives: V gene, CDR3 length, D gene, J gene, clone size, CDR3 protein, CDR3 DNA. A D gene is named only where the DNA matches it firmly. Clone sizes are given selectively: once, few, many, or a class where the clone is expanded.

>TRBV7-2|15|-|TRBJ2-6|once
CASSFLPSGANVLTF
TGTGCCAGCAGCTTCCTACCCTCTGGGGCCAACGTCCTGACTTTC
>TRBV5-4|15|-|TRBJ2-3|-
CASSLALASTDTQYF
TGTGCCAGCAGCTTGGCACTAGCCAGCACAGATACGCAGTATTTT
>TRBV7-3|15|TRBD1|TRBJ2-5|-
CASSLGQGAGETQYF
TGTGCCAGCAGCTTGGGACAGGGGGCCGGAGAGACCCAGTACTTC
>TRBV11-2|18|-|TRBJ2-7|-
CASSLVWVQPEKGYEQYF
TGTGCCAGCAGCTTAGTCTGGGTACAACCGGAGAAAGGTTACGAGCAGTACTTC
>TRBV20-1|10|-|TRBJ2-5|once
CSAGQETQYF
TGCAGTGCTGGGCAAGAGACCCAGTACTTC
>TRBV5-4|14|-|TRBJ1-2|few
CASSFGTRDYGYTF
TGTGCCAGCAGCTTCGGGACCAGGGACTATGGCTACACCTTC
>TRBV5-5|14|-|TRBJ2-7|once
CASSLWVVTYEQYF
TGTGCCAGCAGCTTGTGGGTTGTTACCTACGAGCAGTACTTC
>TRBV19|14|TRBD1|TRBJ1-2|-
CASRVTGDRHGYTF
TGTGCCAGTAGAGTCACCGGGGACAGACACGGCTACACCTTC
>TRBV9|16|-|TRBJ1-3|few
CASSVASGVSGNTIYF
TGTGCCAGCAGCGTAGCCTCAGGGGTCTCTGGAAACACCATATATTTT
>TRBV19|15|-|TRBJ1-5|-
CASSMGRLLNQPQHF
TGTGCCAGTAGTATGGGACGACTCCTCAATCAGCCCCAGCATTTT
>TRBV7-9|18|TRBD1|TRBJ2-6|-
CASSLNRGRNSGANVLTF
TGTGCCAGCAGCCTAAACAGGGGGCGCAACTCTGGGGCCAACGTCCTGACTTTC
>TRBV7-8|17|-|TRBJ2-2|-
CASSLRTGIDLGGELFF
TGTGCCAGCAGCTTACGTACGGGGATAGACTTGGGAGGGGAGCTGTTTTTT
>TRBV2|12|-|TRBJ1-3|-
CASSPGGNTIYF
TGTGCCAGCAGCCCGGGGGGAAACACCATATATTTT
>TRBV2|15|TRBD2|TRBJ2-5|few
CASSELTSGQETQYF
TGTGCCAGCAGTGAGTTGACTAGCGGCCAAGAGACCCAGTACTTC
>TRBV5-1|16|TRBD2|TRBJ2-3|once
CASSSTLLAGTDTQYF
TGCGCCAGCAGCTCGACCCTACTAGCGGGCACAGATACGCAGTATTTT
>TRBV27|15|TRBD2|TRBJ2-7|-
CASGNLAGGGYEQYF
TGTGCCAGCGGTAACCTAGCGGGAGGTGGTTACGAGCAGTACTTC
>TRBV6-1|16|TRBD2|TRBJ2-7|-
CASSAAGVLGGYEQYF
TGTGCCAGCAGTGCCGCGGGGGTCCTCGGTGGGTACGAGCAGTACTTC
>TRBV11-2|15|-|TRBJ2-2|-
CASSLLQRSTGELFF
TGTGCCAGCAGCTTGCTGCAGAGGTCCACCGGGGAGCTGTTTTTT
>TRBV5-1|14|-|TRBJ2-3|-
CASSYPDTTDTQYF
TGCGCCAGCAGTTATCCGGATACCACAGATACGCAGTATTTT
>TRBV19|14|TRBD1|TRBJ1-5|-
CASSTGQANQPQHF
TGTGCCAGTAGTACCGGACAGGCGAATCAGCCCCAGCATTTT
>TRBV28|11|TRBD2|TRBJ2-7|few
CASAGLGGFAF
TGTGCCAGCGCAGGCCTGGGAGGGTTCGCCTTC
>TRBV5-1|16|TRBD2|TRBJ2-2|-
CASSYGTSANTGELFF
TGCGCCAGCAGCTATGGGACTAGCGCGAACACCGGGGAGCTGTTTTTT
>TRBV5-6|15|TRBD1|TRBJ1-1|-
CASSFGTGTTLSAFF
TGTGCCAGCAGTTTCGGGACAGGGACGACACTGAGCGCTTTCTTT
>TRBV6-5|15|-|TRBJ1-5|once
CASSPQGFLGQPQHF
TGTGCCAGCAGCCCACAGGGTTTTCTAGGTCAGCCCCAGCATTTT
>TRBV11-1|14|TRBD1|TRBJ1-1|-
CASSYRQGRTEAFF
TGTGCCAGCAGCTACAGACAGGGTAGGACTGAAGCTTTCTTT
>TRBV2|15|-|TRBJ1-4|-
CASTPSLSLGKKLFF
TGTGCCAGCACTCCATCACTCTCTCTCGGGAAAAAACTGTTTTTT
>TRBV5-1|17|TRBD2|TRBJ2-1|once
CASSFAGLAGVYNEQFF
TGCGCCAGCAGCTTCGCGGGACTAGCGGGGGTCTACAATGAGCAGTTCTTC
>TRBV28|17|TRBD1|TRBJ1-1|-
CASRPGGAGGRNTEAFF
TGTGCCAGCAGGCCCGGGGGGGCAGGGGGAAGGAACACTGAAGCTTTCTTT
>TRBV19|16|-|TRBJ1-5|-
CASTRWDTRSNQPQHF
TGTGCCAGTACCAGGTGGGACACTAGAAGCAATCAGCCCCAGCATTTT
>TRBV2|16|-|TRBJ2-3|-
CASSPNRGGSTDTQYF
TGTGCCAGCAGCCCGAATAGGGGCGGGAGCACAGATACGCAGTATTTT
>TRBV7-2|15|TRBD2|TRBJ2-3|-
CASSLLTSGTDTQYF
TGTGCCAGCAGCTTATTGACTAGCGGCACAGATACGCAGTATTTT
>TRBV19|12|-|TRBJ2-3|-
CASSIGTDTQYF
TGTGCCAGTAGTATAGGGACAGATACGCAGTATTTT
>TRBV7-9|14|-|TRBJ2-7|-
CASSLGRSSYEQYF
TGTGCCAGCAGCTTAGGGAGAAGCTCCTACGAGCAGTACTTC
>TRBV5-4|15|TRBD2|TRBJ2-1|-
CASSLPSGMKGEQFF
TGTGCCAGCAGCTTGCCTAGCGGGATGAAAGGTGAGCAGTTCTTC
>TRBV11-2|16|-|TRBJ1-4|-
CASSPGRQTTNEKLFF
TGTGCCAGCAGCCCCGGACGCCAGACAACTAATGAAAAACTGTTTTTT
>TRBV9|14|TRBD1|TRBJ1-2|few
CASSVSPGGSGYTF
TGTGCCAGCAGCGTATCTCCAGGGGGATCTGGCTACACCTTC
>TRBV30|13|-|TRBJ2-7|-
CAWANFGTYEQYF
TGTGCCTGGGCAAACTTCGGCACCTACGAGCAGTACTTC
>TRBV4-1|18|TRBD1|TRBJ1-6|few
CASSQGGGMDRVRSPLHF
TGCGCCAGCAGCCAAGGAGGGGGGATGGACAGGGTTCGGTCACCCCTCCACTTT
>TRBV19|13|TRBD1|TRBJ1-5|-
CASSRGANRPQHF
TGTGCCAGCAGCAGGGGGGCTAATCGGCCCCAGCATTTT
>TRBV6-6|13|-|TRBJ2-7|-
CASSYEGLGEQYF
TGTGCCAGCAGTTATGAAGGCCTGGGCGAGCAGTACTTC
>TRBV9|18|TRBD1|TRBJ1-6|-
CASSVAPPGQGAISPLHF
TGTGCCAGCAGCGTAGCCCCCCCTGGACAGGGGGCTATTTCACCCCTCCACTTT
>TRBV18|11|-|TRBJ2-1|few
CASSPLVEQFF
TGTGCCAGCTCACCCCTAGTGGAGCAGTTCTTC
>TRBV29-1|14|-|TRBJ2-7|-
CSVSGSLSSYEQYF
TGCAGCGTTTCTGGCAGTCTGAGCTCCTACGAGCAGTACTTC
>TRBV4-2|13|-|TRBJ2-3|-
CASSQTSTDTQYF
TGTGCCAGCAGCCAGACTAGCACAGATACGCAGTATTTT
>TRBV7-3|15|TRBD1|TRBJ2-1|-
CASSLSVTGVNEQFF
TGTGCCAGCAGCTTAAGCGTGACAGGGGTCAATGAGCAGTTCTTC
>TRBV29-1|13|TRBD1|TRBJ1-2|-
CSARQGGGYGYTF
TGCAGCGCCAGACAGGGAGGGGGCTATGGCTACACCTTC
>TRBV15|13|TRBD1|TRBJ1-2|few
CATSREQGYGYTF
TGTGCCACCAGCAGGGAACAGGGGTATGGCTACACCTTC
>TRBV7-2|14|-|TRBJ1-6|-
CASRTRGYNSPLHF
TGTGCCAGCAGGACAAGGGGGTATAATTCACCCCTCCACTTT
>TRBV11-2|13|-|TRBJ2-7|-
CACTGYPSYEQYF
TGTGCCTGCACAGGGTACCCCTCCTACGAGCAGTACTTC
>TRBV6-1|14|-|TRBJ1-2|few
CASIDGGRNYGYTF
TGTGCCAGCATTGACGGGGGTAGGAACTATGGCTACACCTTC
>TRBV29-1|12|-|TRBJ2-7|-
CSVVKGGDEQYF
TGCAGCGTTGTAAAGGGAGGCGACGAGCAGTACTTC
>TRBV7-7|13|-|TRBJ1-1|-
CASSLEMNTEAFF
TGTGCCAGCAGCTTAGAAATGAACACTGAAGCTTTCTTT
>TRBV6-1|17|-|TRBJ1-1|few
CASSGGGGAGRITAAFF
TGTGCCAGCAGTGGTGGAGGGGGGGCTGGGCGGATCACGGCAGCTTTCTTT
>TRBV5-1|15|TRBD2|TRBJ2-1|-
CASSPTSGRENEQFF
TGCGCCAGCAGCCCGACTAGCGGGAGGGAGAATGAGCAGTTCTTC
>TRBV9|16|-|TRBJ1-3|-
CASSVAGTHSGNTIYF
TGTGCCAGCAGCGTTGCCGGGACACACTCTGGAAACACCATATATTTT
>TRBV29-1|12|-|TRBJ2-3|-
CSVAPPTDTQYF
TGCAGCGTTGCACCTCCCACGGATACGCAGTATTTT
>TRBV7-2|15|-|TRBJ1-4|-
CASSLVSRGGEKLFF
TGTGCCAGCAGCTTAGTATCCAGGGGAGGCGAAAAACTGTTTTTT
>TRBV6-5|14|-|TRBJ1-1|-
CASRRKQGSTEAFF
TGTGCCAGCAGAAGGAAACAGGGCTCCACTGAAGCTTTCTTT
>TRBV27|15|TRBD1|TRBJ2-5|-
CASSPRRQGGETQYF
TGTGCCAGCAGTCCCCGGAGACAGGGGGGGGAGACCCAGTACTTC